Listed below are T cell receptor beta chains from one sample, sequenced in a study of CD8 T cells in ankylosing spondylitis. TCRdb used MiXCR to reprocess the 5' RACE reads, holding one entry per CDR3 protein. The table records about 480,000 distinct CDR3 sequences, under 20% of them present only once. Sequencing input: blood, either unsorted or a sorted T cell fraction (not recorded which). Source of these receptors: a male donor with ankylosing spondylitis. CDR3s include the opening cysteine and the closing phenylalanine or tryptophan. D genes are given only for firm matches. Clone size, where shown, is once, few, many, or a class for clones that have expanded.

size: .; D: TRBD2; J: TRBJ2-1; V: TRBV6-5; CDR3: CASSSIAGLYNEQFF; DNA: TGTGCCAGCAGTTCAATAGCGGGACTCTACAATGAGCAGTTCTTC
size: .; D: TRBD1; J: TRBJ2-5; V: TRBV4-1; CDR3: CASSPKQGWETQYF; DNA: TGCGCCAGCAGCCCCAAACAGGGGTGGGAGACCCAGTACTTC
size: few; D: .; J: TRBJ2-7; V: TRBV20-1; CDR3: CSARDQGQSSYEQYF; DNA: TGCAGTGCTAGAGATCAGGGGCAGAGCTCCTACGAGCAGTACTTC
size: .; D: .; J: TRBJ2-3; V: TRBV12-3/TRBV12-4; CDR3: CASSLAWTETSTDTQYF; DNA: TGTGCCAGCAGTTTAGCGTGGACAGAAACTAGCACAGATACGCAGTATTTT
size: few; D: TRBD2; J: TRBJ2-2; V: TRBV5-1; CDR3: CASSSLTSGSVSGELFF; DNA: TGCGCCAGCAGCTCCTTGACTAGCGGGAGTGTTTCCGGGGAGCTGTTTTTT
size: once; D: TRBD1; J: TRBJ2-7; V: TRBV28; CDR3: CASSPDRVGYEQYF; DNA: TGTGCCAGCAGCCCGGACAGGGTAGGTTACGAGCAGTACTTC
size: .; D: .; J: TRBJ2-3; V: TRBV12-3/TRBV12-4; CDR3: CASSSPRRTDTQYF; DNA: TGTGCCAGCAGTTCACCCCGCCGGACAGATACGCAGTATTTT
size: few; D: .; J: TRBJ1-1; V: TRBV29-1; CDR3: CSVAVTGGRTEAFF; DNA: TGCAGCGTTGCGGTTACTGGAGGGAGGACTGAAGCTTTCTTT
size: few; D: .; J: TRBJ2-7; V: TRBV20-1; CDR3: CSAHSSDGVDEQYF; DNA: TGCAGTGCCCATTCCTCCGACGGAGTCGACGAGCAGTACTTC
size: .; D: TRBD1; J: TRBJ1-3; V: TRBV14; CDR3: CASSPMTGVGNTIYF; DNA: TGTGCCAGCAGCCCCATGACAGGGGTCGGAAACACCATATATTTT
size: .; D: .; J: TRBJ1-1; V: TRBV9; CDR3: CASGSLNTEAFF; DNA: TGTGCCAGCGGGTCCCTGAACACTGAAGCTTTCTTT
size: few; D: .; J: TRBJ2-7; V: TRBV3-1; CDR3: CASSPRPYEQYF; DNA: TGTGCCAGCAGCCCCCGACCCTACGAGCAGTACTTC
size: .; D: TRBD1; J: TRBJ1-2; V: TRBV6-5; CDR3: CASSYSGTGIDGGYTF; DNA: TGTGCCAGCAGTTACTCAGGGACAGGCATCGACGGGGGCTACACCTTC
size: .; D: TRBD1; J: TRBJ2-7; V: TRBV29-1; CDR3: CSVAGTGGRYEQYF; DNA: TGCAGCGTAGCCGGGACAGGGGGCAGGTACGAGCAGTACTTC
size: .; D: .; J: TRBJ2-2; V: TRBV6-5; CDR3: CASSYSGEAGELFF; DNA: TGTGCCAGCAGTTACTCAGGGGAGGCCGGGGAGCTGTTTTTT
size: once; D: .; J: TRBJ2-7; V: TRBV2; CDR3: CASTQGLEQYF; DNA: TGTGCCAGCACTCAAGGGCTCGAGCAGTACTTC
size: many; D: .; J: TRBJ1-5; V: TRBV20-1; CDR3: CSAPGTRGNQPQHF; DNA: TGCAGTGCTCCCGGGACGAGAGGCAATCAGCCCCAGCATTTT
size: .; D: TRBD2; J: TRBJ2-3; V: TRBV20-1; CDR3: CSVLPLAGGADTQYF; DNA: TGCAGTGTCCTGCCCCTAGCGGGAGGGGCAGATACGCAGTATTTT
size: few; D: TRBD1; J: TRBJ2-7; V: TRBV20-1; CDR3: CSARGQTGTPRAEQYF; DNA: TGCAGTGCTAGGGGACAGACAGGGACCCCCAGGGCCGAGCAGTACTTC
size: .; D: .; J: TRBJ2-3; V: TRBV29-1; CDR3: CSVDEVRAPDTQYF; DNA: TGCAGCGTTGACGAGGTCAGGGCCCCAGATACGCAGTATTTT
size: .; D: .; J: TRBJ2-5; V: TRBV28; CDR3: CASSSPGSAETQYF; DNA: TGTGCCAGCAGTTCACCGGGCTCCGCGGAGACCCAGTACTTC
size: .; D: TRBD2; J: TRBJ2-7; V: TRBV20-1; CDR3: CSAKQLAGPYEQYF; DNA: TGCAGTGCGAAACAGCTAGCGGGCCCCTACGAGCAGTACTTC
size: .; D: .; J: TRBJ2-2; V: TRBV7-2; CDR3: CASSPFAGELFF; DNA: TGTGCCAGCAGCCCGTTTGCCGGGGAGCTGTTTTTT
size: few; D: TRBD1; J: TRBJ1-5; V: TRBV12-3/TRBV12-4; CDR3: CASVGEEDRVPYSNQPQHF; DNA: TGTGCCAGCGTAGGTGAAGAGGACAGGGTCCCTTATAGCAATCAGCCCCAGCATTTT
size: few; D: TRBD1; J: TRBJ2-7; V: TRBV6-2/TRBV6-3; CDR3: CASSYDRAWGEQYF; DNA: TGTGCCAGCAGTTACGACAGGGCCTGGGGTGAGCAGTACTTC
size: few; D: TRBD1; J: TRBJ2-7; V: TRBV20-1; CDR3: CSAMTGSTYEQYF; DNA: TGCAGTGCTATGACAGGGTCCACCTACGAGCAGTACTTC
size: many; D: TRBD2; J: TRBJ2-3; V: TRBV12-3/TRBV12-4; CDR3: CASSRLATSTDTQYF; DNA: TGTGCCAGCAGTCGACTAGCAACTAGCACAGATACGCAGTATTTT
size: few; D: .; J: TRBJ2-3; V: TRBV9; CDR3: CASSVAPAADTQYF; DNA: TGTGCCAGCAGCGTAGCTCCTGCAGCAGATACGCAGTATTTT
size: few; D: TRBD1; J: TRBJ2-1; V: TRBV30; CDR3: CAWRQGGVKNEQFF; DNA: TGTGCCTGGCGACAGGGGGGAGTGAAGAATGAGCAGTTCTTC
size: few; D: .; J: TRBJ1-6; V: TRBV6-2/TRBV6-3; CDR3: CASRSRSSYNSPLHF; DNA: TGTGCCAGCAGGTCTAGGAGCTCCTATAATTCACCCCTCCACTTT
size: few; D: .; J: TRBJ2-7; V: TRBV20-1; CDR3: CSARGGIERGEQYF; DNA: TGCAGTGCTAGAGGTGGGATCGAGCGCGGCGAGCAGTACTTC
size: few; D: TRBD1; J: TRBJ2-2; V: TRBV12-3/TRBV12-4; CDR3: CASSSQGIGELFF; DNA: TGTGCCAGCAGTTCACAGGGGATCGGGGAGCTGTTTTTT
size: many; D: .; J: TRBJ2-7; V: TRBV10-3; CDR3: CAISEEVLRGEQYF; DNA: TGTGCCATCAGTGAAGAGGTCCTCCGGGGAGAGCAGTACTTC
size: .; D: .; J: TRBJ1-4; V: TRBV7-2; CDR3: CASSLEAVRGPKLFF; DNA: TGTGCCAGCAGCTTAGAGGCGGTTCGGGGTCCGAAACTGTTTTTT
size: few; D: .; J: TRBJ1-2; V: TRBV28; CDR3: CASSSTSIPRDNYGYTF; DNA: TGTGCCAGCAGTTCCACCTCAATCCCCCGGGACAACTATGGCTACACCTTC
size: few; D: .; J: TRBJ2-7; V: TRBV20-1; CDR3: CSARKRGTPQSSYEQYF; DNA: TGCAGTGCTAGAAAGAGGGGGACACCCCAGAGCTCCTACGAGCAGTACTTC
size: .; D: TRBD1; J: TRBJ1-2; V: TRBV20-1; CDR3: CSAKVGTGTVNYGYTF; DNA: TGCAGTGCTAAAGTCGGGACAGGGACTGTGAACTATGGCTACACCTTC
size: .; D: .; J: TRBJ2-2; V: TRBV20-1; CDR3: CSARPSTLTANTGELFF; DNA: TGCAGTGCTAGACCTTCTACCCTAACCGCGAACACCGGGGAGCTGTTTTTT
size: few; D: .; J: TRBJ2-5; V: TRBV29-1; CDR3: CSSRIWTTRETQYF; DNA: TGCAGCTCCCGAATTTGGACCACTAGAGAGACCCAGTACTTC
size: few; D: TRBD1; J: TRBJ2-7; V: TRBV3-1; CDR3: CASSLGQAHLEQYF; DNA: TGTGCCAGCAGCCTGGGACAGGCTCATTTGGAGCAGTACTTC
size: once; D: .; J: TRBJ2-2; V: TRBV5-1; CDR3: CASSSAMGTGELFF; DNA: TGCGCCAGCAGCTCGGCTATGGGCACCGGGGAGCTGTTTTTT
size: many; D: .; J: TRBJ2-7; V: TRBV18; CDR3: CASSPSRDAYEQYF; DNA: TGTGCCAGCTCACCCAGCAGGGACGCCTACGAGCAGTACTTC
size: .; D: TRBD2; J: TRBJ2-3; V: TRBV10-3; CDR3: CAIRAVAGGGHSDTQYF; DNA: TGTGCCATCAGGGCCGTCGCGGGGGGCGGTCATTCGGATACGCAGTATTTT
size: .; D: .; J: TRBJ1-1; V: TRBV3-1; CDR3: CASSHGAAEAFF; DNA: TGTGCCAGCAGCCACGGGGCCGCTGAAGCTTTCTTT
size: few; D: .; J: TRBJ2-7; V: TRBV7-8; CDR3: CASSLAGGDEQYF; DNA: TGTGCCAGCAGCTTAGCCGGAGGGGACGAGCAGTACTTC
size: many; D: TRBD1; J: TRBJ2-2; V: TRBV12-3/TRBV12-4; CDR3: CASSLARTSDRVRTGELFF; DNA: TGTGCCAGCAGTTTAGCGCGTACAAGTGACAGGGTCCGGACCGGGGAGCTGTTTTTT
size: many; D: .; J: TRBJ1-5; V: TRBV29-1; CDR3: CSAGEGNQPQHF; DNA: TGCAGCGCCGGTGAGGGCAATCAGCCCCAGCATTTT
size: .; D: .; J: TRBJ2-3; V: TRBV12-3/TRBV12-4; CDR3: CASSSYRVTDTQYF; DNA: TGTGCCAGCAGTTCCTACAGGGTTACAGATACGCAGTATTTT
size: .; D: TRBD2; J: TRBJ2-5; V: TRBV2; CDR3: CASRGGTPSPQETQYF; DNA: TGTGCCAGCAGGGGGGGGACTCCCAGCCCGCAAGAGACCCAGTACTTC
size: few; D: .; J: TRBJ2-3; V: TRBV20-1; CDR3: CSASARRTDTQYF; DNA: TGCAGTGCTAGTGCCAGGCGAACAGATACGCAGTATTTT
size: few; D: .; J: TRBJ2-7; V: TRBV15; CDR3: CATSKGGAGFEQYF; DNA: TGTGCCACCAGCAAGGGGGGAGCAGGGTTCGAGCAGTACTTC
size: few; D: .; J: TRBJ1-2; V: TRBV10-3; CDR3: CAISGDADGYTF; DNA: TGTGCCATCAGTGGCGATGCCGATGGCTACACCTTC
size: few; D: .; J: TRBJ2-6; V: TRBV27; CDR3: CASTPDRISGANVLTF; DNA: TGTGCCAGCACCCCGGACAGAATCTCTGGGGCCAACGTCCTGACTTTC
size: .; D: .; J: TRBJ1-1; V: TRBV6-1; CDR3: CATRMRGSDTEAFF; DNA: TGTGCCACCCGGATGAGAGGGTCGGACACTGAAGCTTTCTTT
size: many; D: .; J: TRBJ2-3; V: TRBV2; CDR3: CATKPPTSLDTQYF; DNA: TGTGCCACCAAACCGCCGACTAGTCTCGATACGCAGTATTTT
size: few; D: TRBD2; J: TRBJ2-7; V: TRBV28; CDR3: CASQTSGRSYEQYF; DNA: TGTGCCAGTCAAACCAGCGGGAGAAGCTACGAGCAGTACTTC
size: few; D: .; J: TRBJ1-4; V: TRBV3-1; CDR3: CAAGDVMNRLFF; DNA: TGTGCAGCGGGGGATGTAATGAATAGACTGTTTTTT
size: many; D: TRBD2; J: TRBJ2-1; V: TRBV12-3/TRBV12-4; CDR3: CASSLRLAGGFYNEQFF; DNA: TGTGCCAGCAGTTTACGGCTAGCGGGGGGCTTTTACAATGAGCAGTTCTTC